Sequencing of this TCR beta chain was carried out in a study of blood T cell repertoires in COVID-19. For the study at large: Specimens from acute and convalescent COVID-19 originated in the United States, Italy and Spain. The cDNA or gDNA used as material had been derived from T cells, B-cell-depleted T cells, or PBMCs.

Germline lookup yields CDR1 SNHLY and CDR2 FYNNEI. The CDR3 spans 12 residues. The V and J ends lost 3 bases and 7 bases respectively, with 9 bases between them. Original handling: Estimated nucleated cell counts came from reference gene primer amplification. Produced via immunoSEQ multiplex PCR; TCRdb's table is partial and in-frame only. The V and J calls and clone size were taken over from that table, and D and trimming were inferred from the DNA. The data hold roughly 190,000 clones, with about 85% observed a single time. The TCR originated in a man aged 55 to 69 with active or convalescent COVID-19. Sequencing input: peripheral blood. The chain joins TRBV2 to TRBJ1-1, with TRBD1 as a possible D gene (6 bases). The CDR3 loop reads CASSDPDSEAFF. The CDR3 DNA is TGTGCCAGCAGTGATCCGGACAGTGAAGCTTTCTTT.